The text below deals with one T cell receptor (beta chain). The ends lost 8 bases at V and 5 bases at J; junction bases unmatched: 12. Germline V gene sequence: CDR1 SQVTM, CDR2 ANQGSEA. This CDR3 contains 14 residues. These data originate in a study of identical twins. TCRdb passed the 5' RACE reads through MiXCR, listing each CDR3 protein once. The sample lists nearly 900,000 distinct CDR3 sequences; 9% to 15% were seen once. These same records also appear under a second study, on yellow fever vaccine responses in identical twins.

The rearrangement links TRBV29-1 to TRBJ2-7, with 10 bases that match TRBD1. This receptor was identified in a young woman in good health. The sample consisted of PBMCs. CDR3 nucleotide sequence: TGCAGCTTCCTTGGAGACAGGGGGCGCCACGAGCAGTACTTC. Its translation is CSFLGDRGRHEQYF.